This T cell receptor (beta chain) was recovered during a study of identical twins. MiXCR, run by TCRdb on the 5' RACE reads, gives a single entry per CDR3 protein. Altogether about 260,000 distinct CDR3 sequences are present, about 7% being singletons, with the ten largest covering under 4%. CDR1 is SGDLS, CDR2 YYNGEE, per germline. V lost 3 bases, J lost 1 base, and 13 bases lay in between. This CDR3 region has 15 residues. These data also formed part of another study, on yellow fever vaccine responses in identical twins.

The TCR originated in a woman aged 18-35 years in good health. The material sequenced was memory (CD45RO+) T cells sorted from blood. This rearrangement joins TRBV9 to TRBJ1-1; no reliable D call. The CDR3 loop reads CASSDRRGENTEAFF. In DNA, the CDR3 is TGTGCCAGCAGCGACCGACGGGGAGAGAACACTGAAGCTTTCTTT.